These 13 T cell receptor beta chains were sequenced from one sample in a study of T cell clusters in autoimmune cytopenias. TRB amplification used roughly 250 ng of peripheral blood genomic DNA. TRB was amplified by touch-down multiplex PCR, primer pools A and B combined. TCRdb reprocessed the multiplex PCR reads, keeping one entry per CDR3 protein, no DNA. Its table lists a few thousand distinct CDR3 sequences. The specimen was peripheral blood. Receptors originate from a human donor with an autoimmune cytopenia or autoimmune hepatitis (not recorded which).

This chain joins TRBV20-1 and TRBJ2-7; TCRdb's assignment of TRBD1 cannot be checked, as there is no DNA. CDR1 is DFQATT and CDR2 is SNEGSKA in the germline V gene (reference sequence). The CDR3 runs to 17 residues. CDR3 loop: CSASPPWAGTGANEQYF.

This clonotype counts as medium-sized by frequency. This chain uses TRBV6-5 with TRBJ2-2; TCRdb's D call, TRBD2, is unchecked because there is no DNA. The CDR3 runs to 16 residues. Per the germline V gene, CDR1 is MNHEY and CDR2 is SVGAGI. The CDR3: CASSYNAGGNTGELFF.

This clonotype shows up as medium-sized by frequency. The V and J genes are TRBV7-2 and TRBJ2-1. Germline assignment: CDR1 SGHTA and CDR2 FQGNSA. The CDR3 has 16 amino acids. The CDR3 sequence is CASSRRRASAYNEQFF.

The genes are TRBV5-1 and TRBJ2-2. There are 15 residues in the CDR3. Germline V CDR1 and CDR2: SGHRS, YFSETQ. CDR3 residues: CASREQMANTGELFF.

Its frequency marks this clonotype as medium-sized. The chain couples TRBV29-1 to TRBJ2-2; checking the TCRdb D call of TRBD1 is not possible without DNA. This CDR3 is 14 amino acids long. Germline lookup yields CDR1 SQVTM and CDR2 ANQGSEA. This chain's CDR3 is CSVDLQGNTGELFF.

This clonotype is called medium-sized based on its frequency. The gene calls are TRBV5-6 and TRBJ2-3; TCRdb's D gene call, TRBD1, goes unchecked for lack of DNA. The CDR3 sequence is 15 residues long. CDR1 is SGHDT, CDR2 YYEEEE, per germline. CDR3 loop: CASSPVQGRSDTQYF. Supplemented by reference TRBV5-6 and TRBJ2-3, the full variable domain reads DAGVTQSPTHLIKTRGQQVTLRCSPKSGHDTVSWYQQALGQGPQFIFQYYEEEERQRGNFPDRFSGHQFPNYSSELNVNALLLGDSALYLCASSPVQGRSDTQYFGPGTRLTVL.

This clonotype is classed as medium-sized by frequency. CDR3 protein: CASSVARLELGEQFF. The rearrangement uses TRBV7-2 and TRBJ2-1; TCRdb's D gene call, TRBD2, goes unchecked for lack of DNA. Germline lookup yields CDR1 SGHTA and CDR2 FQGNSA. This CDR3 comprises 15 residues.

The chain employs TRBV5-4 and TRBJ1-2. CDR3 length: 13 amino acids. Per germline, CDR1 SGHNT and CDR2 YYREEE (reference sequence). CDR3: CASSSGQSYGYTF.

This rearrangement joins TRBV7-9 to TRBJ2-1. Germline-derived CDR1 and CDR2 are SEHNR and FQNEAQ (reference sequence). CDR3 length: 11 amino acids. This CDR3 reads CASSLESEQFF.

By frequency, this clonotype registers medium-sized. The rearrangement uses TRBV20-1 and TRBJ1-2; TCRdb designates TRBD1, a call that cannot be tested without DNA. Germline V gives CDR1 DFQATT, CDR2 SNEGSKA (reference sequence). The length of the CDR3 is 13 residues. Here the CDR3 reads CSARVRGGYGYTF.

The chain recombines TRBV6-4 with TRBJ2-2; the D gene TCRdb calls, TRBD1, cannot be checked with no DNA. This CDR3 has 14 residues. CDR1 is MRHNA, CDR2 SNTAGT, per germline. The CDR3 sequence: CASALGHGTGELFF.

The J gene is TRBJ2-1, the V gene TRBV5-1; TCRdb's D call of TRBD2 is untestable without DNA. This CDR3 comprises 16 residues. Germline-derived CDR1 and CDR2 are SGHRS and YFSETQ. CDR3 sequence reads: CASSLLPAGVGNEQFF. Together with reference TRBV5-1 and TRBJ2-1, the CDR3 gives the full variable domain: KAGVTQTPRYLIKTRGQQVTLSCSPISGHRSVSWYQQTPGQGLQFLFEYFSETQRNKGNFPGRFSGRQFSNSRSEMNVSTLELGDSALYLCASSLLPAGVGNEQFFGPGTRLTVL.

The V call is TRBV6-1, the J call TRBJ1-1; the TRBD1 assignment by TCRdb is unverifiable without DNA. This CDR3 region has 15 residues. Looked up from germline, CDR1 is MNHNS and CDR2 is SASEGT. The CDR3 is CASVTRQGPNTEAFF.